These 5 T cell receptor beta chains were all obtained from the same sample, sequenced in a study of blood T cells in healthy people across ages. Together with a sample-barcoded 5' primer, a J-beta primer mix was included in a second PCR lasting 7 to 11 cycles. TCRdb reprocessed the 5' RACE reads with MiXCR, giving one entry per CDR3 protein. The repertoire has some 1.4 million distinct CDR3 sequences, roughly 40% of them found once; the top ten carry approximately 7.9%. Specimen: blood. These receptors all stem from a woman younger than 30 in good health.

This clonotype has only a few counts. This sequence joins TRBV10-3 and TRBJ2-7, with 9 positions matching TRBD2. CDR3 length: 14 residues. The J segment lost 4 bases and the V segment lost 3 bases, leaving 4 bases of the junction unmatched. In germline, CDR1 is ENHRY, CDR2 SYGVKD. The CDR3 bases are TGTGCCATCAGTGATGGGACTAGCCGTTACGAGCAGTACTTC. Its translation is CAISDGTSRYEQYF.

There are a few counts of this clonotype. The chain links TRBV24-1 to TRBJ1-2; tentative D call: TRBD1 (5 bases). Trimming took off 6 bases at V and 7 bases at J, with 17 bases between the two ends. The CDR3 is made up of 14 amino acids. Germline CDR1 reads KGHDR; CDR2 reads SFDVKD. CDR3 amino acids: CATSQITGLGGYTF. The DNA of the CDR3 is TGTGCCACCAGTCAAATAACGGGGCTCGGTGGCTACACCTTC.

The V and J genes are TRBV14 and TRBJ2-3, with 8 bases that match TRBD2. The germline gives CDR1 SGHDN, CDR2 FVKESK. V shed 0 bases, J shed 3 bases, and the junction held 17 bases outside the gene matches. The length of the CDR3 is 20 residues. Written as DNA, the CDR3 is TGTGCCAGCAGCCAAGAGGTTAGCGGGATTCGGCGCCCGTCGACAGATACGCAGTATTTT. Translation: CASSQEVSGIRRPSTDTQYF.

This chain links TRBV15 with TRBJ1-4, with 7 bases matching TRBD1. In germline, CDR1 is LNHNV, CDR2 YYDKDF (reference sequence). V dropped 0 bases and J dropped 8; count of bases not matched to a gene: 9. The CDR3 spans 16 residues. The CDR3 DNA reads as TGTGCCACCAGCAGAGATGTAGGAGGGGGCGAGGAAAAACTGTTTTTT. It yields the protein CATSRDVGGGEEKLFF. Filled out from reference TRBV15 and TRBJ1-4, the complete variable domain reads DAMVIQNPRYQVTQFGKPVTLSCSQTLNHNVMYWYQQKSSQAPKLLFHYYDKDFNNEADTPDNFQSRRPNTSFCFLDIRSPGLGDTAMYLCATSRDVGGGEEKLFFGSGTQLSVL.

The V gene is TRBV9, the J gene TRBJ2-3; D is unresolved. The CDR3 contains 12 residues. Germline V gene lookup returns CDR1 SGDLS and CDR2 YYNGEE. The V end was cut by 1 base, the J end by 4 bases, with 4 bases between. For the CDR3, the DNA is TGTGCCAGCAGCGTAATCCCAGATACGCAGTATTTT. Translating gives CASSVIPDTQYF.